This T cell receptor (beta chain) comes out of a study of T cells in tuberculosis (dated by TCRdb to between 2017 and 2018). Notes on the research overall: To characterize T cells specific for the mycobacterial lipid antigen glucose monomycolate (GMM), the study used CD1B tetramers together with high-throughput TCR immunosequencing. IGRA-negative adolescents, IGRA-positive adolescents with latent tuberculosis and adults with active tuberculosis, about nine per group, were compared in a South African clinical cohort. The study at large found these results: An accuracy of more than 80% (AUROC 0.75 to 0.9) was reached by a classifier using the diverse GMM-specific repertoire, compared with over 65% accuracy when GEM motif frequencies were used. Clinical samples were chosen by availability of cryopreserved specimens, and active tuberculosis cases were adults while controls were adolescents. Active tuberculosis TCR-alpha repertoires showed smaller mean NN-distances to GMM-specific TCRs than IGRA-negative controls, suggesting clonal expansion of these TCRs. The smaller NN-distances in active tuberculosis patients were driven in part by shorter CDR3-alpha lengths, while the difference seen for TCR-beta was not statistically significant.

Concerning this clone itself: Its antigen specificity is not known. Base qualities are not at hand, and no much larger clone is one base apart.

TCR libraries were generated with the immunoSEQ multiplex PCR assay, using TCR-beta and/or TCR-alpha/delta assays for each sample. The amplified TCR libraries were sequenced on the Illumina high-throughput platform. Per the source publication's procedure: Clustering and dimensionality reduction relied on pairwise TCRdist distances among GMM-specific receptors from T cells that were either sorted ex vivo or expanded in vitro. Each clinical repertoire was assigned a mean NN-distance score, defined as the average TCRdist to the nearest 10% of tetramer-positive reference sequences. GEM TCR motif frequency was calculated as the fraction of unique TCRs that matched known GEM sequences by V/J usage and CDR3 length. Linear discriminant analysis with leave-one-out cross-validation, implemented in scikit-learn, was used to classify active tuberculosis. TCRdb's version of the immuneACCESS table is confined to in-frame rearrangements and falls short of the full clone set. An unresolved V gene accounts for under half of the shortfall where checked; the remainder is of unknown origin. V and J calls and clone size are those listed in that table; D and trimming were worked out from the DNA. This sample holds about 33,000 clones; roughly 96% were observed only once. The ten largest clones represent around 2% of the sample.

At study entry, adolescents were screened for latent tuberculosis infection using a tuberculin skin test and the QuantiFERON-TB GOLD In-Tube IGRA. Immunosequencing was performed on unsorted cryopreserved PBMC, with 95,000 to 100,000 T cells per clinical donor covered on average. Eleven high schools in the Worcester region of the Western Cape, South Africa, served as enrollment sites for adolescents aged 12 to 18 years. Some ten M. tuberculosis-infected adolescents and roughly 10 uninfected adolescents were selected, with the two groups matched for age and sex. PBMC from adolescents were isolated by density centrifugation from freshly drawn heparinized blood and were then cryopreserved. The CDR3 has 16 amino acids, counting the end cysteine and phenylalanine. Only the CDR3 DNA stays, 48 bases, in frame from base 1. The germline V gene (reference sequence) provides CDR1 MNHEY and CDR2 SMNVEV. Compared with germline, V lacks 8 bases and J lacks 5 bases; bases without a gene match: 9.

The source material was PBMCs. Recombination connected TRBV27 to TRBJ2-1; 13 bases in between match TRBD2. The source of this sequence is a donor between 10 and 35 years old with latent tuberculosis or without tuberculosis infection. DNA sequence: TGTGCCAGCGGCACACTAGCGGGGGGGTACCACAATGAGCAGTTCTTC. This gives the protein CASGTLAGGYHNEQFF.